One and the same sample provided the 24 T cell receptor beta chains below, sequenced in a study of tumor-infiltrating lymphocytes in primary liver carcinoma. The tissue used was unsorted bulk material of about 19-31 mg. RNA and DNA were co-extracted from it with the AllPrep DNA/RNA mini kit. The authors made TCR beta cDNA from approximately 490 ng total RNA with a constant-region primer. Three rounds of nested multiplex PCR with slightly modified ARM-PCR produced TCR beta libraries. A C-beta reverse primer was combined with TRBV1-TRBV30 forward primers in the first two PCR rounds, and each round had approximately 10 cycles. TCRdb independently ran MiXCR on the multiplex PCR reads; one entry per CDR3 protein. Here the sample spans 20,000 to 25,000 distinct CDR3 sequences, around 79% being singletons. Sample: liver tumor tissue from sampling region 1. Subset denoted: tumor region T1, superior pole. Source of these receptors: a woman under 40 with primary liver carcinoma and hepatitis B virus infection.

On this clonotype itself: In this CDR3 the conserved last residue, phenylalanine or tryptophan, is missing, so a read error is likely. The chain employs TRBV10-3 and TRBJ1-1, with a weak D call TRBD1 (6 bases). The CDR3 has 16 amino acids. The germline V gene has CDR1 ENHRY and CDR2 SYGVKD. Trimming took off 0 bases at V and 3 bases at J, with 14 bases between the two ends. The CDR3 sequence is CAISESMGGAYTEAFS. The CDR3 nucleotides read TGTGCCATCAGTGAGTCGATGGGGGGCGCGTACACTGAAGCTTTCTCT.

In its sample, this clonotype was seen many times. The V gene is TRBV28, the J gene TRBJ2-3; a weak D match, TRBD2 (5 bases). The CDR3 loop spans 13 amino acids. Germline lookup yields CDR1 MDHEN and CDR2 SYDVKM. V gave up 5 bases and J gave up 7 bases, with 13 bases separating them. CDR3 DNA sequence: TGTGCCAGCAGTCAAACTAGATTAAATACGCAGTATTTT. Translating gives CASSQTRLNTQYF. Complete variable domain (other parts from reference TRBV28 and TRBJ2-3): DVKVTQSSRYLVKRTGEKVFLECVQDMDHENMFWYRQDPGLGLRLIYFSYDVKMKEKGDIPEGYSVSREKKERFSLILESASTNQTSMYLCASSQTRLNTQYFGPGTRLTVL.

In the case of this clonotype: One base away lies a much larger clone, so this may be a sequencing read error. The chain carries TRBV11-2 and TRBJ2-2; TRBD1 matches at 8 bases. The CDR3 consists of 13 residues. Germline-derived CDR1 and CDR2 are SGHAT and FQNNGV. This chain's CDR3 is CATRQGNTGGLFF. The CDR3 DNA reads TGTGCCACGAGACAGGGGAACACCGGGGGGCTGTTTTTT.

As to this clonotype: Lacking the conserved final phenylalanine or tryptophan, this CDR3 likely reflects a read error. It is unclear where the CDR3 begins or ends on the DNA, so no DNA is shown, and the CDR3 is as TCRdb lists it. This chain links TRBV6-2 or TRBV6-3 with TRBJ1-5; the table's D call, TRBD1, has no DNA check behind it. Germline values: CDR1 MNHEY, CDR2 SVGEGT. Termini included, the CDR3 measures 13 amino acids. The CDR3 protein is CASSYRDSQPQRI.

The chain joins TRBV12-3 or TRBV12-4 to TRBJ2-5; weak D call: TRBD1 (5 bases). The V gene lost 3 bases and the J gene lost 5 bases, with 13 bases spanning the gap. The CDR3 loop spans 14 amino acids. CDR3 residues: CASSFKGLVETQYF. DNA of the CDR3: TGTGCCAGCAGTTTTAAGGGGCTCGTTGAGACCCAGTACTTC.

V gene TRBV30 combines with J gene TRBJ1-1; D remains unclear. The CDR3 is made up of 16 amino acids. CDR1 and CDR2 from the germline V gene are GTSNPN and SVGIG (reference sequence). Deletions cut 0 bases from V and 14 bases from J, with 28 bases between. The chain's CDR3 is CAWSVDGRLPNTEAFF. The CDR3 nucleotides are TGTGCCTGGAGTGTAGATGGCAGGCTTCCGAACACTGAGGCCTTCTTT.

A few counts support this clonotype. This sequence joins TRBV6-5 and TRBJ1-1, with D possibly being TRBD1 (6 bases). Germline CDR1 MNHEY, CDR2 SVGAGI. The V end lost 4 bases, the J end lost 6 bases, and 12 bases lay between the germline ends. The CDR3 length is 13 residues. The CDR3 DNA is TGTGCCAGCAGTTGGAACAGGGACGCTGAAGCTTTCTTT. Protein product: CASSWNRDAEAFF.

Concerning this clonotype: The conserved phenylalanine or tryptophan is not found at the CDR3 terminus, so this likely reflects a read error. V gene TRBV29-1 combines with J gene TRBJ2-2, with D possibly matching TRBD2 (5 bases). The CDR3 spans 13 residues. Germline V lookup: CDR1 SQVTM, CDR2 ANQGSEA. The CDR3 reads CSVRRRDTGELFL. The CDR3 DNA sequence: TGTAGCGTTAGGAGACGAGACACCGGGGAGCTGTTTCTT.

Concerning this clonotype itself: The CDR3 ends on some other residue instead of the conserved phenylalanine or tryptophan, so this is likely a read error. CDR3 in DNA: TGTGCCAGCAGCCTTACTAGCAGGAGGTTCCCAGGCGATGAACAGTTCTTA. Its protein product is CASSLTSRRFPGDEQFL. This sequence joins TRBV11-2 and TRBJ2-1; TRBD2 is a possible D gene (6 bases). There are 17 residues in the CDR3. Looked up from germline, CDR1 is SGHAT and CDR2 is FQNNGV.

The chain uses TRBV11-2 and TRBJ2-3; 12 bases map to TRBD2. Trimming at V came to 9 bases and at J to 6 bases, leaving 13 bases not matched to a gene. The CDR3 extends over 16 amino acids. Germline values: CDR1 SGHAT, CDR2 FQNNGV. DNA for the CDR3: TGTGCCAGTAGCGCGGGACTAGCGGGTATTACTGATACGCAGTATTTT. Translation: CASSAGLAGITDTQYF. Filled out from reference TRBV11-2 and TRBJ2-3, the complete variable domain reads EAGVAQSPRYKIIEKRQSVAFWCNPISGHATLYWYQQILGQGPKLLIQFQNNGVVDDSQLPKDRFSAERLKGVDSTLKIQPAKLEDSAVYLCASSAGLAGITDTQYFGPGTRLTVL.

In the case of this clonotype: An end of the junction differs from the germline gene, which may be a read error. The chain joins TRBV5-4 to TRBJ2-3; D is possibly TRBD1 (5 bases). The CDR3 covers 17 residues. Looked up from germline, CDR1 is SGHNT and CDR2 is YYREEE (reference sequence). This CDR3 reads CASSVEGHPPPTGTQYF. The CDR3 DNA sequence: TGTGCCAGCAGCGTAGAAGGGCACCCTCCACCCACAGGTACGCAGTATTTT.

CDR3: CATCRPRVLVPKNIQYF. CDR3 nucleotide sequence: TGTGCCACTTGTAGGCCGAGGGTCCTGGTACCCAAAAACATTCAGTACTTC. The chain combines TRBV6-1 with TRBJ2-4; D possibly corresponds to TRBD2 (5 bases). The CDR3 length is 17 residues. With 10 bases removed from V and 2 bases from J, the gap between germline ends came to 24 bases. Germline CDR1 and CDR2: MNHNS and SASEGT.

The table lists this clonotype with a count of one. The chain combines TRBV28 with TRBJ2-7, with D uncertain. This CDR3 is built from 17 residues. V was shortened by 10 bases and J by 0 bases, with 25 bases between the two germline ends. CDR1 and CDR2 from the germline V gene are MDHEN and SYDVKM. The CDR3 DNA is TGTGCCAACAGCCTCCCTCTGGACGAATGGTACTCCTACGAGCAGTACTTC. This encodes CANSLPLDEWYSYEQYF.

The V and J genes are TRBV4-3 and TRBJ2-7, with 7 bases lining up with TRBD2. The CDR3 spans 18 residues. Trimming cost V 6 bases and J 4 bases; bases outside gene matches: 21. Looked up from germline, CDR1 is LGHNA and CDR2 is YSLEER. The CDR3: CASSQTVTGGHISYEQYF. The DNA for the CDR3 is TGCGCCAGCAGTCAAACTGTGACGGGGGGTCACATTAGTTACGAGCAGTACTTC.

On this clonotype itself: As the CDR3 is not closed by the conserved phenylalanine or tryptophan, this likely results from a read error. The limits of the CDR3 on the DNA are not certain, so only TCRdb's listed CDR3 is given. The chain has TRBV11-1 and TRBJ2-7; the DNA was not used to check the table's D call, TRBD2. The germline CDR1 and CDR2 sequences are SGHAT and FQDESV (reference sequence). Termini included, the CDR3 measures 13 amino acids. The CDR3 loop is CAGSFGYLREQCL.

This chain links TRBV20-1 with TRBJ2-1, with 14 bases that match TRBD2. Germline CDR1 and CDR2: DFQATT and SNEGSKA (reference sequence). The V and J ends lost 0 bases and 6 bases, in that order; junction bases with no gene match: 7. The CDR3 is 17 amino acids. In DNA form, the CDR3 reads TGCAGTGCTAGAGACACCCGGGGGACTAGCGGGAGCAATGAGCAGTTCTTC. It codes for CSARDTRGTSGSNEQFF.

In regard to this clonotype: In this CDR3 the conserved last residue, phenylalanine or tryptophan, is missing, so a read error is likely. No DNA is shown, since the ends of the CDR3 on it are uncertain; the CDR3 is the one TCRdb lists. This rearrangement joins TRBV6-6 to TRBJ2-6; TRBD1 is the table's D call and was not checked against the DNA. The CDR3 has 15 residues if both end residues are counted. The germline V gene encodes CDR1 MNHNY and CDR2 SVGAGI (reference sequence). CDR3: CASFLGQGRANVLII.

A remark on this clonotype: The junction departs from the called germline gene at one end, perhaps through a read error. V and J are TRBV7-9 and TRBJ2-7; weak D call: TRBD2 (5 bases). From germline, CDR1 is SEHNR and CDR2 FQNEAQ (reference sequence). This CDR3 has 14 amino acids. CDR3 residues: CASSSGGLSYGQYF. For the CDR3, the DNA is TGTGCCAGCAGCTCTGGAGGCCTCTCATACGGGCAGTACTTC.

Concerning this clonotype itself: One end of the junction varies from germline; a read error may be responsible. This sequence joins TRBV5-4 and TRBJ2-3, with a possible D match to TRBD1 (6 bases). CDR1 and CDR2 from the germline V gene are SGHNT and YYREEE (reference sequence). This CDR3 is 16 amino acids long. This chain's CDR3 is CASSLGQGRDIDTQYF. The CDR3 nucleotides are TGTGCCAGCAGTTTGGGGCAGGGCAGGGACATAGATACGCAGTATTTT.

This clonotype has at least ten counts. Germline and junction disagree at one end, which may indicate a read error. The CDR3 DNA sequence: TGTGTCAGCAGTGATCTGCGGCCGGGAACCTACGAGCAGTACTTC. Its protein product is CVSSDLRPGTYEQYF. The chain joins TRBV2 to TRBJ2-7; D possibly corresponds to TRBD2 (5 bases). Germline V gives CDR1 SNHLY, CDR2 FYNNEI. The CDR3 contains 15 residues.

The J gene is TRBJ2-3, the V gene TRBV5-4; D perhaps matches TRBD2 (5 bases). The CDR3 is 12 amino acids. CDR1 SGHNT and CDR2 YYREEE come from the germline V gene (reference sequence). Trimming left V 10 bases short and J 5 bases short, with 14 bases between. The DNA of the CDR3 is TGTGCCGACAAAAGCGGTGGAGATACGCAGTATTTT. Amino acids: CADKSGGDTQYF.

This clonotype was picked up a small number of times. A read error is possible here, since a much larger clone lies one base away. The genes are TRBV28 and TRBJ1-3; 8 nucleotides match TRBD1. Germline loops: CDR1 MDHEN, CDR2 SYDVKM. The J segment lost 4 bases and the V segment lost 5 bases, leaving 4 bases of the junction unmatched. The CDR3 contains 14 residues. The CDR3, as DNA: TGTGCCAGCAGTCTTCAGGGGGCGGGAAACACCATATATTTT. As protein: CASSLQGAGNTIYF.

Remarks on this clonotype: At one boundary the junction diverges from the germline segment, which might be a read error. The genes are TRBV9 and TRBJ2-1; perhaps TRBD2 as D (6 bases). The V gene's germline CDR1 is SGDLS and CDR2 YYNGEE. The CDR3 loop spans 15 amino acids. As DNA, the CDR3 is TGTGCCAACAGCGTAGGAGGGATCGTCTACAATGAGCAGTTCTTC. Its protein is CANSVGGIVYNEQFF.

Comments on this clonotype: The conserved phenylalanine or tryptophan normally closing the CDR3 is absent here, so this likely arose from a read error. The DNA is omitted, as the CDR3 cannot be located on it reliably, and the CDR3 follows TCRdb's listing. The CDR3 loop is CASSFEQTIYEQYL. This chain connects TRBV5-5 to TRBJ2-7; TRBD2, the D gene given by the table, was not confirmed from the DNA. Germline V gene lookup returns CDR1 SGHKS and CDR2 YYEKEE (reference sequence). Ends included, the CDR3 has 14 residues.